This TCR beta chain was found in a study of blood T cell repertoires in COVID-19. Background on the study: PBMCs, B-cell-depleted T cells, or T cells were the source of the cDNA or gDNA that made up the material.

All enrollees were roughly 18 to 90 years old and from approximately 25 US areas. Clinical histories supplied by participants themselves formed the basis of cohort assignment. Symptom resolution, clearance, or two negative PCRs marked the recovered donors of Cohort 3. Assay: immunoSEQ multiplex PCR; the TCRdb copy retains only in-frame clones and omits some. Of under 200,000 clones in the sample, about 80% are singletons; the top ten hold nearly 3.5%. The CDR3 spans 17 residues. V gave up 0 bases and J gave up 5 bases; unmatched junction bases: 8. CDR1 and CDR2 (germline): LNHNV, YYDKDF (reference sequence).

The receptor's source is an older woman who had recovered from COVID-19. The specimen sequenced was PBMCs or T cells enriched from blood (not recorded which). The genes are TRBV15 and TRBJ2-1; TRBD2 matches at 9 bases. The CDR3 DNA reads TGTGCCACCAGCAGAGATAGGAGGCGGGGGGGTGACAATGAGCAGTTCTTC. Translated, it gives CATSRDRRRGGDNEQFF.